The 30 T cell receptor beta chains listed next were all sequenced from one sample in a study of blood T cell repertoires in COVID-19. Using immunoSEQ multiplex PCR, the repertoire was profiled, and TCRdb retains in-frame clones only, with some absent. The sample has 180,000 or so clones, roughly 85% seen once; the top ten hold approximately 11%. Sequencing was performed on peripheral blood. These receptors all come from a human donor with active or convalescent COVID-19. The donor label of this sample is uncertain.

This clone was detected only once. V usage is TRBV27 and J usage is TRBJ2-2; perhaps TRBD2 as D (5 bases). The V gene's germline CDR1 is MNHEY and CDR2 SMNVEV (reference sequence). CDR3 length: 14 amino acids. Trimming removed 5 bases at V and 7 bases at J, with 14 bases between. The CDR3 DNA sequence: TGTGCCAGCAGTCCGACGCCGGGAATCGGGGAGCTGTTTTTT. This codes for CASSPTPGIGELFF.

The chain joins TRBV5-1 to TRBJ1-1, with 7 bases fitting TRBD1. Germline CDR1 SGHRS, CDR2 YFSETQ. The CDR3 is 14 residues long. The V gene end was trimmed by 1 base and the J gene end by 1 base; junction bases not matched to a gene: 1. The DNA of the CDR3 is TGCGCCAGCAGCTTGTACAGGGGGAACACTGAAGCTTTCTTT. Its protein is CASSLYRGNTEAFF.

The chain is built from TRBV4-1 and TRBJ2-1; 7 positions agree with TRBD1. CDR3 length equals 13 residues. Losses at the gene ends were 4 bases for V and 6 bases for J; bases not matched to a gene: 3. Germline V gene lookup returns CDR1 MGHRA and CDR2 YSYEKL. CDR3 nucleotide sequence: TGCGCCAGCAGCCCCTGGGACAGCAATGAGCAGTTCTTC. This encodes CASSPWDSNEQFF.

The CDR3 DNA reads as TGTGCCAGCAGCTCGGACAGGGGCGGGGAGACCCAGTACTTC. This translates into CASSSDRGGETQYF. The chain is built from TRBV11-3 and TRBJ2-5; 9 bases fit TRBD1. Germline V gene lookup returns CDR1 SGHNT and CDR2 YENEEA. The CDR3 consists of 14 residues. J was trimmed by 5 bases and V by 4 bases; bases with no gene match: 5. The complete variable domain, with remaining parts taken from reference TRBV11-3 and TRBJ2-5, reads EAGVVQSPRYKIIEKKQPVAFWCNPISGHNTLYWYLQNLGQGPELLIRYENEEAVDDSQLPKDRFSAERLKGVDSTLKIQPAELGDSAVYLCASSSDRGGETQYFGPGTRLLVL.

The chain has TRBV18 and TRBJ2-1, with D tentatively TRBD1 (6 bases). This CDR3 has 13 residues. Germline V gene data show CDR1 as KGHSH and CDR2 as LQKENI. V was pared by 4 bases and J by 10 bases, with 14 bases between. CDR3 bases: TGTGCCAGCTCACAGCGATCTAGGGGGGAGCAGTTCTTC. Translating gives CASSQRSRGEQFF.

The chain uses TRBV5-4 and TRBJ2-7; TRBD2 matches 10 bases. CDR3 length equals 15 residues. Looked up from germline, CDR1 is SGHNT and CDR2 is YYREEE (reference sequence). Unmatched junction bases numbered 11, after V lost 4 bases and J lost 7 bases. Here the CDR3 reads CASSLLSGGAEEQYF. The CDR3 bases are TGTGCCAGCAGCCTACTAAGCGGGGGGGCTGAGGAGCAGTACTTC.

The rearrangement joins TRBV6-5 to TRBJ1-1; D possibly corresponds to TRBD1 (5 bases). The ends were cut back, 9 bases at V and 6 bases at J, with 17 bases in the middle. The CDR3 extends over 13 amino acids. Looked up from germline, CDR1 is MNHEY and CDR2 is SVGAGI. In DNA, the CDR3 is TGTGCCAGTGGGGCAGTATTTAGCCCTGAAGCTTTCTTT. Protein: CASGAVFSPEAFF.

This sequence joins TRBV7-9 and TRBJ2-5, with D possibly matching TRBD2 (5 bases). This CDR3 is built from 14 residues. Trimming took 2 bases from V and 3 from J, leaving 10 bases between them. The germline V gene encodes CDR1 SEHNR and CDR2 FQNEAQ (reference sequence). The CDR3 DNA sequence: TGTGCCAGCAGCTTATCTCGGACTGAAGAGACCCAGTACTTC. Amino acid sequence: CASSLSRTEETQYF.

The chain couples TRBV11-2 to TRBJ1-3; 9 bases match TRBD1. Germline V gene data show CDR1 as SGHAT and CDR2 as FQNNGV. V was pared by 1 base and J by 1 base, with 8 bases of the junction left unmatched. There are 18 residues in the CDR3. CDR3: CASSLGSRDRVSGNTIYF. The CDR3 region has the DNA TGTGCCAGCAGCTTAGGATCCCGGGACAGGGTGTCTGGAAACACCATATATTTT.

V gene TRBV9 combines with J gene TRBJ1-1; 7 bases match TRBD1. The germline gives CDR1 SGDLS, CDR2 YYNGEE. V was pared by 4 bases and J by 3 bases, with 9 bases of the junction left unmatched. This CDR3 has 15 amino acids. CDR3 bases: TGTGCCAGCAGCAGACGGACAGGATGGGACACTGAAGCTTTCTTT. Encoded protein: CASSRRTGWDTEAFF.

The chain has TRBV19 and TRBJ2-7; a possible D gene is TRBD2 (5 bases). The germline V and J ends were trimmed by 1 base and 3 bases, with 13 bases remaining between them. Germline V gene data show CDR1 as LNHDA and CDR2 as SQIVND (reference sequence). The CDR3 totals 15 residues. The DNA for the CDR3 is TGTGCCAGTAGTATAGTCTATACTAGAAACTACGAGCAGTACTTC. Its translation is CASSIVYTRNYEQYF.

The chain carries TRBV4-1 and TRBJ2-7; 16 bases match TRBD2. Germline assignment: CDR1 MGHRA and CDR2 YSYEKL. The ends lost 3 bases at V and 12 bases at J; junction bases unmatched: 11. This CDR3 is 16 amino acids long. Written as DNA, the CDR3 is TGCGCCAGCAGCCAGCCGGGACTAGCGGGAGGGCCGCAACGGTACTTC. Protein sequence: CASSQPGLAGGPQRYF.

The chain uses TRBV6-5 and TRBJ1-5; 10 nucleotides match TRBD1. Germline lookup yields CDR1 MNHEY and CDR2 SVGAGI. The CDR3 is 16 residues long. V shed 3 bases and J 6 bases; nucleotides not matched to a gene: 8. The CDR3 DNA is TGTGCCAGCAGTTATGGGGACAGGGGTCATACTCAGCCCCAGCATTTT. It yields the protein CASSYGDRGHTQPQHF.

The chain carries TRBV6-5 and TRBJ2-1; TRBD1 aligns across 9 bases. Trimming cost V 0 bases and J 9 bases; bases outside gene matches: 9. The CDR3 loop spans 16 amino acids. The V gene's germline CDR1 is MNHEY and CDR2 SVGAGI. CDR3 sequence (DNA): TGTGCCAGCAGTTACTCACCGGGACAGGGATTTGGTGAGCAGTTCTTC. This translates into CASSYSPGQGFGEQFF.

The CDR3 nucleotides are TGTGCCAGCACTTACCCCCCATCGGACAGGGATGATAAGGTGGGTCAGCCCCAGCATTTT. Its translation: CASTYPPSDRDDKVGQPQHF. This chain connects TRBV27 to TRBJ1-5; the match to TRBD1 covers 8 bases. Germline CDR1 is MNHEY and CDR2 is SMNVEV (reference sequence). This CDR3 has 20 residues. V trimming: 7 bases; J trimming: 6 bases; junction bases outside the gene matches: 26.

The V gene is TRBV7-8, the J gene TRBJ2-7, with TRBD2 matching 9 bases. CDR3 size: 15 residues. CDR1 is SGHVS, CDR2 FQNEAQ, per germline. Trimming cost V 6 bases and J 3 bases; bases outside gene matches: 9. In DNA form, the CDR3 reads TGTGCCAGCAGTTCCTGGGGTAGCGGGGGCTACGAGCAGTACTTC. Protein sequence: CASSSWGSGGYEQYF.

The V and J genes are TRBV4-1 and TRBJ2-3; 9 nucleotides agree with TRBD1. CDR1 and CDR2 from the germline V gene are MGHRA and YSYEKL. V was pared by 4 bases and J by 4 bases, with 9 bases of the junction left unmatched. The CDR3 extends over 16 amino acids. CDR3: CASSPGPRQGADTQYF. The CDR3 bases are TGCGCCAGCAGCCCAGGGCCCCGACAGGGGGCAGATACGCAGTATTTT.

The chain recombines TRBV3-1 (or the pseudogene TRBV3-2) with TRBJ2-1, with D uncertain. CDR1 LGHDT and CDR2 YNNKEL come from the germline V gene (reference sequence). The CDR3 length is 14 residues. V was cut by 0 bases and J by 4 bases, with 7 bases left in between. The CDR3 DNA reads as TGTGCCAGCAGCCAAGATGGGCAGTACAATGAGCAGTTCTTC. Translation gives CASSQDGQYNEQFF.

This clone was observed a handful of times. The chain uses TRBV21-1 and TRBJ1-1; the listed D gene, TRBD1, was not tested against the DNA. TRBV21-1 is noted as a pseudogene. The CDR3 runs to 17 residues. The CDR3 coding sequence is TGTGCCAGCAGCAAAGCTAACAGGGCGTGCATGAACACTGAAGCTTTCTTT. This codes for CASSKANRACMNTEAFF.

This chain links TRBV5-6 with TRBJ2-5, with 12 positions matching TRBD2. The CDR3 totals 18 residues. The J segment lost 0 bases and the V segment lost 4 bases, leaving 10 bases of the junction unmatched. The germline V gene has CDR1 SGHDT and CDR2 YYEEEE. In nucleotides, the CDR3 is TGTGCCAGCAGCCCCGGACTAGCGGGACTTCTTTACCAAGAGACCCAGTACTTC. Amino acids: CASSPGLAGLLYQETQYF.

This clone was seen a handful of times. The rearrangement links TRBV7-3 to TRBJ2-1, with a possible D match to TRBD2 (5 bases). V lost 4 bases and J lost 10, with 11 bases in between. Germline V gene lookup returns CDR1 SGHTA and CDR2 FQGTGA. The CDR3 is made up of 12 amino acids. Written as DNA, the CDR3 is TGTGCCAGCAGCTGGCTAGCCGGGGAGCAGTTCTTC. Translation gives CASSWLAGEQFF.

This chain links TRBV7-3 with TRBJ2-3, with D possibly TRBD1 on 6 matching bases. Germline lookup yields CDR1 SGHTA and CDR2 FQGTGA. Between the trimmed V and J ends, which lost 5 bases and 4 bases, there was a span of 19 bases. The CDR3 spans 16 residues. The CDR3 sequence is CASSNWGQGSPDTQYF. The DNA for the CDR3 is TGTGCCAGCAGCAATTGGGGGCAGGGGAGCCCAGATACGCAGTATTTT.

The chain joins TRBV15 to TRBJ1-1, with D perhaps matching TRBD1 (5 bases). The germline V gene encodes CDR1 LNHNV and CDR2 YYDKDF (reference sequence). The V end lost 5 bases, the J end lost 5 bases, and 18 bases lay between the germline ends. The CDR3 totals 15 residues. The CDR3 spells CATSPVEVGGTEAFF. DNA for the CDR3: TGTGCCACCAGCCCGGTTGAGGTGGGGGGGACTGAAGCTTTCTTT.

This clone was recorded a few times. The rearrangement uses TRBV2 and TRBJ1-5; TRBD1 might be the D (6 bases). The length of the CDR3 is 15 residues. Trimming removed 5 bases at V and 0 bases at J, with 11 bases between. From germline, CDR1 is SNHLY and CDR2 FYNNEI. CDR3 nucleotide sequence: TGTGCCAGCAGTTTTAGGACAGTTAGCAATCAGCCCCAGCATTTT. Translation gives CASSFRTVSNQPQHF.

The chain carries TRBV24-1 and TRBJ2-3, with D maybe TRBD2 (6 bases). Trimming removed 4 bases at V and 3 bases at J, with 16 bases between. CDR3 size: 16 residues. The V gene's germline CDR1 is KGHDR and CDR2 SFDVKD. DNA of the CDR3: TGTGCCACCAGTGACCCCGGGCTAGGGAGGACAGATACGCAGTATTTT. It translates to CATSDPGLGRTDTQYF.

The chain recombines TRBV6-2 or TRBV6-3 with TRBJ1-3; 8 nucleotides align to TRBD1. This CDR3 comprises 13 residues. V was clipped by 5 bases and J by 7 bases; unmatched bases: 4. Looked up from germline, CDR1 is MNHEY and CDR2 is SVGEGT. In DNA, the CDR3 is TGTGCCAGCAGTGTGGACAGGGCGAACACCATATATTTT. Its translation: CASSVDRANTIYF.

The chain joins TRBV18 to TRBJ2-1; 8 positions match TRBD1. V gave up 7 bases and J gave up 12 bases; unmatched junction bases: 14. Per the germline V gene, CDR1 is KGHSH and CDR2 is LQKENI. The CDR3 sequence is 14 residues long. The CDR3 loop reads CASFYDRGVPLQFF. CDR3 DNA sequence: TGTGCCAGCTTTTACGACAGGGGCGTCCCCTTGCAGTTCTTC.

A remark on this clone: The junction does not match germline at one end; this may be a read error. V is TRBV7-2 and J is TRBJ2-3; 14 nucleotides line up with TRBD2. Looked up from germline, CDR1 is SGHTA and CDR2 is FQGNSA. The CDR3 runs to 14 residues. The CDR3 here is CASSSTATSGRGSF. The CDR3 region has the DNA TGTGCCAGCAGCTCCACTGCGACTAGCGGGAGGGGTAGTTTT.

This chain links TRBV28 with TRBJ1-6; D gene uncertain. Germline loops: CDR1 MDHEN, CDR2 SYDVKM. The CDR3 loop spans 15 amino acids. V shed 5 bases and J shed 3 bases, with 11 bases lying between them. CDR3 amino acids: CASSQRQFYNSPLHF. The CDR3 coding sequence is TGTGCCAGCAGTCAGAGGCAGTTCTATAATTCACCCCTCCACTTT. Complete variable domain (other parts from reference TRBV28 and TRBJ1-6): DVKVTQSSRYLVKRTGEKVFLECVQDMDHENMFWYRQDPGLGLRLIYFSYDVKMKEKGDIPEGYSVSREKKERFSLILESASTNQTSMYLCASSQRQFYNSPLHFGNGTRLTVT.

This sequence joins TRBV12-3 or TRBV12-4 and TRBJ1-1; D unclear. The V gene lost 11 bases and the J gene lost 4 bases, with 11 bases spanning the gap. The CDR3 is made up of 11 amino acids. CDR3 amino acids: CASGRSTEAFF. The CDR3 DNA follows: TGTGCCTCCGGTCGAAGCACTGAAGCTTTCTTT.